This TCR beta chain was obtained from a study of T cell repertoires in cytomegalovirus infection. Study context: Both a matching HLA type and CMV infection were indicated by public TCR beta signatures. Notes on the study in general: Summed public TCR beta family frequency identified CMV carriers bearing the relevant HLA.

A note on this clonotype: The antigen remains undetermined. A read error may produce the germline difference seen at one junction end.

MiXCR, applied by TCRdb to the reads, yields one record per CDR3 protein. The table has roughly 990,000 distinct CDR3 sequences, around 29% seen once; the top ten hold about 14%. This sequence was found in a human donor in good health (CMV status not recorded). Some clones in this sample may be carry-over from other donors' samples. The specimen was cultured CD8+ T cells from PBMCs, collected from culture after CMV antigen stimulation.

The CDR3, as DNA: TGCGCCAGCAGCTTAGATTGGGGGAACACTGAAGCTTTCTTT. This encodes CASSLDWGNTEAFF. The rearrangement links TRBV7-9 to TRBJ1-1; D gene uncertain. CDR1 is SEHNR, CDR2 FQNEAQ, per germline (reference sequence). The CDR3 totals 14 residues.